The clone carrying this T cell receptor beta chain was counted a few times. Germline CDR1 reads SNHLY; CDR2 reads FYNNEI. The V and J ends lost 7 bases and 4 bases, in that order; junction bases with no gene match: 14. The CDR3 covers 16 residues. Using a J-beta primer mix together with a sample-barcoded 5' primer, a second PCR was run for roughly 6 to 11 cycles. One entry per CDR3 protein results from TCRdb running MiXCR on the 5' RACE reads. The profile shows more than 500,000 distinct CDR3 sequences, about 28% of them singletons. This sample was taken from a study of blood T cells in healthy people across ages. Drawing of peripheral blood yielded ten milliliters from each donor. The sample also formed part of further work on T cells of mothers and their children.

This sequence originates from a boy between 2 and 10 years old in good health. The chain links TRBV2 to TRBJ1-1; the match to TRBD1 covers 8 bases. Sequencing used blood. CDR3 residues: CASKGDPGQGPTEAFF. For the CDR3, the DNA is TGTGCCAGCAAAGGGGATCCAGGACAGGGCCCCACTGAAGCTTTCTTT.